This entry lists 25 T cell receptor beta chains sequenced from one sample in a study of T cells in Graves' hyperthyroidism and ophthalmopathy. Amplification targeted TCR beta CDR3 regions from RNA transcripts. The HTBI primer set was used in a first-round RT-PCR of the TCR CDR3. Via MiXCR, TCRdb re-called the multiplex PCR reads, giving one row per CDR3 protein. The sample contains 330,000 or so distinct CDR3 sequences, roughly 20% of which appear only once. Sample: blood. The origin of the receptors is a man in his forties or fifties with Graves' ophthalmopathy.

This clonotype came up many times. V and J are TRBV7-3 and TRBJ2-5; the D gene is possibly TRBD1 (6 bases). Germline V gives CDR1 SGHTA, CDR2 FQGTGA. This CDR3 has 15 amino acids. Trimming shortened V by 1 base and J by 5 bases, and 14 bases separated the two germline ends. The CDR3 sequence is CASSLKGQPGETQYF. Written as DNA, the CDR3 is TGTGCCAGCAGCTTAAAGGGACAACCTGGGGAGACCCAGTACTTC.

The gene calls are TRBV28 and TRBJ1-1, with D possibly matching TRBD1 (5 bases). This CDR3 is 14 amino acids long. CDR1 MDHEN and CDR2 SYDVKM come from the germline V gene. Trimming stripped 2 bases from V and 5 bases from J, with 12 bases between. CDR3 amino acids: CASSLGGAETEAFF. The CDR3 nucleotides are TGTGCCAGCAGTTTAGGTGGGGCTGAGACTGAAGCTTTCTTT.

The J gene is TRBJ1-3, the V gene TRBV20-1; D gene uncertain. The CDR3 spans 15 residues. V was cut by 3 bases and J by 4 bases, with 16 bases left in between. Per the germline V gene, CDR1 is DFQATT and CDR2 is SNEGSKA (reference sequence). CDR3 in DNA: TGCAGTGCTAGCCCGACTATTAACTCGGGAAACACCATATATTTT. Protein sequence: CSASPTINSGNTIYF.

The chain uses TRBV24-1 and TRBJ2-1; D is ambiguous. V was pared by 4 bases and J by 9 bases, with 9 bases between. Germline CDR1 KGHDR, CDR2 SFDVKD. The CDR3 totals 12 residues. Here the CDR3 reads CATSEVTSEQFF. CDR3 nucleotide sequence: TGTGCCACCAGTGAGGTGACCTCTGAGCAGTTCTTC.

This CDR3 is CASSLAGARPGIQYF. CDR3 DNA sequence: TGTGCCAGCAGCTTAGCGGGAGCTCGTCCAGGCATTCAGTACTTC. The chain combines TRBV11-1 with TRBJ2-4; maybe TRBD2 (5 bases). Per the germline V gene, CDR1 is SGHAT and CDR2 is FQDESV (reference sequence). V was clipped by 0 bases and J by 9 bases, with 15 bases between them. CDR3 length equals 15 residues.

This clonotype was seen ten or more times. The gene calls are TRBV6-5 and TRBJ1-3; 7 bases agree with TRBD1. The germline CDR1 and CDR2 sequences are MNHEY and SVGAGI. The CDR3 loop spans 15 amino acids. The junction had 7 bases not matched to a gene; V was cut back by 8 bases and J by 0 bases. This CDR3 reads CASDRDPSSGNTIYF. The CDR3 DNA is TGTGCCAGCGACAGGGACCCCAGCTCTGGAAACACCATATATTTT.

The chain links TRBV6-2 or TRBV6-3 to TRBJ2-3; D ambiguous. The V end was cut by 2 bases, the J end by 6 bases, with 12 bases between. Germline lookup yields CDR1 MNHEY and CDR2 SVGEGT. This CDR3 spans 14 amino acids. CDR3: CASSYVGSGDTQYF. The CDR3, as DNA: TGTGCCAGCAGTTACGTCGGATCAGGTGATACGCAGTATTTT.

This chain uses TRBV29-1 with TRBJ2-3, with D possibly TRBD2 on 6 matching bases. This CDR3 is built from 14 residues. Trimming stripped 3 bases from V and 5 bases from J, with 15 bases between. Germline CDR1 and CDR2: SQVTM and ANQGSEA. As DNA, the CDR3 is TGCAGCGTTGACGGGCGGAGGGCTGGAGATACGCAGTATTTT. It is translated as CSVDGRRAGDTQYF.

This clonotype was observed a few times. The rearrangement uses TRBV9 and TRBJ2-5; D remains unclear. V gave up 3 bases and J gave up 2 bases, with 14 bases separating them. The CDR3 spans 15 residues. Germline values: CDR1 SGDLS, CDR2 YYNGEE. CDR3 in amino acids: CASSEGLSEQETQYF. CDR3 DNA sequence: TGTGCCAGCAGCGAAGGGCTTTCGGAACAAGAGACCCAGTACTTC.

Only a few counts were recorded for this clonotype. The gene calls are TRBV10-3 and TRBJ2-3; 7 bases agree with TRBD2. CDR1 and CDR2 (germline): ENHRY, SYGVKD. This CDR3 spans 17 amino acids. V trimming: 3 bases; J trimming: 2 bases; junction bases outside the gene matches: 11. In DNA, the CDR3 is TGTGCCATCAGTGATACTAGCGCCAGGCGGGACACAGATACGCAGTATTTT. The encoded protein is CAISDTSARRDTDTQYF.

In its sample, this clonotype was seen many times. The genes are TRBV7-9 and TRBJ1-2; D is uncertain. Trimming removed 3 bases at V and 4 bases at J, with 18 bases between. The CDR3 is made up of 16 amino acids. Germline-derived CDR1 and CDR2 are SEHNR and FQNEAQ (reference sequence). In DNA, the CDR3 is TGTGCCAGCAGCTTTACGCGGGCCGGATCCTCCTATGGCTACACCTTC. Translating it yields CASSFTRAGSSYGYTF.

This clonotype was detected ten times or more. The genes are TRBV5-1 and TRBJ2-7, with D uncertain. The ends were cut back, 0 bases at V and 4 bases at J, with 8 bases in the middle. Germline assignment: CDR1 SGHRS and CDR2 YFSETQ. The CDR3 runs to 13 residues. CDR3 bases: TGCGCCAGCAGCTTGGCCGACCCGTACGAGCAGTACTTC. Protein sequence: CASSLADPYEQYF.

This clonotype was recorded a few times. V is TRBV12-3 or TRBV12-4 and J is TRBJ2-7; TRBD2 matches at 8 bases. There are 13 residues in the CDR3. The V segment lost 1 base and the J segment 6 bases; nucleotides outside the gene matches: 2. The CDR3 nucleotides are TGTGCCAGCAGTTTAGAACGGGGGGGCGAGCAGTACTTC. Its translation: CASSLERGGEQYF.

This CDR3 is CASSSDRSYEQYF. The CDR3 DNA reads as TGTGCCAGCAGCTCGGACAGATCCTACGAGCAGTACTTC. The chain has TRBV11-3 and TRBJ2-7; D might be TRBD1 (6 bases). This CDR3 has 13 residues. Germline V gives CDR1 SGHNT, CDR2 YENEEA. V was pared by 4 bases and J by 1 base, with 8 bases between.

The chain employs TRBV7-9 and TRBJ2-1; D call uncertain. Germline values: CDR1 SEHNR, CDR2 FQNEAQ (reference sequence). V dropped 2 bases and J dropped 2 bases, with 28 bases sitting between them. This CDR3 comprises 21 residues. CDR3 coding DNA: TGTGCCAGCAGCTTAACCTTCGGCCGCGGCACGGGTAAGAGCCCCTACAATGAGCAGTTCTTC. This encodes CASSLTFGRGTGKSPYNEQFF.

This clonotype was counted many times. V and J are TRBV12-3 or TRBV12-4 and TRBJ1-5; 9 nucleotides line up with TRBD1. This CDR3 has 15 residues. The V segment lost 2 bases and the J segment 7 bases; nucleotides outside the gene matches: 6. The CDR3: CASSLTGGLGQPQHF. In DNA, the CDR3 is TGTGCCAGCAGTTTAACAGGGGGCCTAGGGCAGCCCCAGCATTTT.

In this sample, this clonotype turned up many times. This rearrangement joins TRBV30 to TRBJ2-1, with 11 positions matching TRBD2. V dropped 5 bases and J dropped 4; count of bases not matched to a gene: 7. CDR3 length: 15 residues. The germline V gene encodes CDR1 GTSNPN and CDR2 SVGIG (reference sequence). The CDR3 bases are TGTGCCTGGGTGCCGGGACTAGCGGTTTACAATGAGCAGTTCTTC. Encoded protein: CAWVPGLAVYNEQFF.

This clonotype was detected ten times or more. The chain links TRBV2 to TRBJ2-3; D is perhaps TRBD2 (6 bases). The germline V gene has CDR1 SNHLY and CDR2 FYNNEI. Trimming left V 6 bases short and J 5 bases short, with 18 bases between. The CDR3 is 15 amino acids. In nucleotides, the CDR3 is TGTGCCAGCAGGCGCCGGGACTCCGATGGAGATACGCAGTATTTT. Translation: CASRRRDSDGDTQYF. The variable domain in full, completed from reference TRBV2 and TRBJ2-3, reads EPEVTQTPSHQVTQMGQEVILRCVPISNHLYFYWYRQILGQKVEFLVSFYNNEISEKSEIFDDQFSVERPDGSNFTLKIRSTKLEDSAMYFCASRRRDSDGDTQYFGPGTRLTVL.

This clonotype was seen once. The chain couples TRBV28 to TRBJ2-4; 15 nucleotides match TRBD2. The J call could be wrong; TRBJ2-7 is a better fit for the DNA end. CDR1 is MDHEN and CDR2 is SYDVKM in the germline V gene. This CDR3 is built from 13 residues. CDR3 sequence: CASRGLAGGEQYF. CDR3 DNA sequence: TGTGCCAGCAGGGGACTAGCGGGAGGCGAGCAGTACTTC.

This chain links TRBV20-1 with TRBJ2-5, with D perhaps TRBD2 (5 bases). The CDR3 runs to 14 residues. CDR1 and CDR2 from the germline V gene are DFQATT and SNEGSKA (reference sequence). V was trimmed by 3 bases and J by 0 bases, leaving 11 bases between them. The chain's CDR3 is CSASSGLHQETQYF. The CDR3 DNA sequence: TGCAGTGCTAGCTCCGGACTGCACCAAGAGACCCAGTACTTC.

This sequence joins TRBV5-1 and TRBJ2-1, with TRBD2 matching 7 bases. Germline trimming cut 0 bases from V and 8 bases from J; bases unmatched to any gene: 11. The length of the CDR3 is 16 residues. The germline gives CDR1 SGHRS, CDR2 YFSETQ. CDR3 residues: CASSLGPASGKHEQFF. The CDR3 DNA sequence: TGCGCCAGCAGCTTGGGCCCCGCTAGCGGCAAACATGAGCAGTTCTTC.

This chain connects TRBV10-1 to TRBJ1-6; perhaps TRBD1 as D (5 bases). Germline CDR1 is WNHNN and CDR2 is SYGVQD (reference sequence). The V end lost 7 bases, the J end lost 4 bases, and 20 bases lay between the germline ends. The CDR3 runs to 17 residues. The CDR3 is CASTGTDPRVYNSPLHF. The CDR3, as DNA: TGCGCCAGCACCGGGACTGACCCTAGGGTTTATAATTCACCCCTCCACTTT.

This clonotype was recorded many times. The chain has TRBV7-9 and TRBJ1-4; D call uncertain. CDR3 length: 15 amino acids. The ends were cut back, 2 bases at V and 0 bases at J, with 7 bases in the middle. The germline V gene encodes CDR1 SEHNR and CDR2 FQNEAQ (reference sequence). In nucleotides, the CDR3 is TGTGCCAGCAGCTTACAAGATGCAACTAATGAAAAACTGTTTTTT. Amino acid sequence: CASSLQDATNEKLFF.

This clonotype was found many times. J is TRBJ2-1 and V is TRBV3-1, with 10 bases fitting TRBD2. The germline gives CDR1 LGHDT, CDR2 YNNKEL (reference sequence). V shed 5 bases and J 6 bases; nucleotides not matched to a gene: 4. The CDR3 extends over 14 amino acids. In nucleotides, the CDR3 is TGTGCCAGCAGCGGGACTAGCGACGGCAATGAGCAGTTCTTC. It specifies CASSGTSDGNEQFF.

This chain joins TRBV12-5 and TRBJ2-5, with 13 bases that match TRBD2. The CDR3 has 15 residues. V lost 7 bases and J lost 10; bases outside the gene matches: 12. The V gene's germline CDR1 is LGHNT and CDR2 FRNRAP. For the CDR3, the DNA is TGTGCTAGTGCCCTCGGACTAGCGGGAGTTGGTCGCCAGTACTTC. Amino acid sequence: CASALGLAGVGRQYF.